The 29 T cell receptor beta chains below all came from one sample that was sequenced in a study of OX40 agonist ivuxolimab in advanced cancers. Libraries were prepared by immunoSEQ multiplex PCR; TCRdb keeps only in-frame clonotypes and omits some of them. In the table there are about 94,000 clones, about nine tenths of which are singletons. Sequencing used CD4+ or CD8+ T cells sorted from blood, obtained in a trial of the OX40 agonist ivuxolimab. The receptor set was obtained from an adult with an advanced solid tumor such as melanoma, head and neck, liver or kidney cancer.

J is TRBJ2-5 and V is TRBV5-4; 9 positions agree with TRBD1. The CDR3 extends over 17 amino acids. V lost 5 bases and J lost 7; bases outside the gene matches: 18. Germline CDR1 is SGHNT and CDR2 is YYREEE (reference sequence). This CDR3 reads CASSLGRDRAKGGTQYF. The CDR3, as DNA: TGTGCCAGCAGTTTAGGCCGGGACAGGGCTAAGGGGGGGACCCAGTACTTC.

This sequence joins TRBV5-5 and TRBJ2-3, with a weak D call TRBD2 (5 bases). The CDR3 is 14 amino acids. The V end lost 7 bases, the J end lost 0 bases, and 12 bases lay between the germline ends. Germline CDR1 is SGHKS and CDR2 is YYEKEE (reference sequence). This CDR3 is CASRGNRSTDTQYF. The CDR3 DNA is TGTGCCAGCCGAGGGAATCGGAGCACAGATACGCAGTATTTT.

The chain recombines TRBV29-1 with TRBJ1-1; no clear D. V was clipped by 7 bases and J by 1 base, with 13 bases between them. Germline CDR1 SQVTM, CDR2 ANQGSEA. The CDR3 contains 13 residues. CDR3 coding DNA: TGCAGCGCCGGAGGTGGCAGGAACACTGAAGCTTTCTTT. Its protein product is CSAGGGRNTEAFF.

This clone was detected once. The genes are TRBV19 and TRBJ1-1; tentatively, D is TRBD1 (5 bases). This CDR3 comprises 14 residues. V was trimmed by 5 bases and J by 1 base, leaving 11 bases between them. Germline values: CDR1 LNHDA, CDR2 SQIVND (reference sequence). The CDR3 sequence: CASSSFGGNTEAFF. CDR3 DNA sequence: TGTGCCAGTAGTTCCTTCGGGGGGAACACTGAAGCTTTCTTT.

This chain joins TRBV30 and TRBJ1-5, with a weak D call TRBD1 (5 bases). The CDR3 is 14 amino acids. CDR1 and CDR2 (germline): GTSNPN, SVGIG (reference sequence). With 5 bases removed from V and 1 base from J, the gap between germline ends came to 12 bases. The CDR3 spells CAWGRGVSNQPQHF. The CDR3 nucleotides read TGTGCCTGGGGGAGGGGTGTCAGCAATCAGCCCCAGCATTTT.

The chain employs TRBV19 and TRBJ1-2; D not certain. Germline CDR1 is LNHDA and CDR2 is SQIVND (reference sequence). The CDR3 spans 14 residues. V dropped 2 bases and J dropped 5 bases, with 12 bases sitting between them. The CDR3 nucleotides read TGTGCCAGTAGTATAACGGGGATCGGGTATGGCTACACCTTC. Translated: CASSITGIGYGYTF.

CDR3 in DNA: TGTGCCAGCAAGGGTGACAGGGGGCCCCACGAGCAGTACTTC. Its translation: CASKGDRGPHEQYF. The chain joins TRBV6-1 to TRBJ2-7; the match to TRBD1 covers 10 bases. The CDR3 is 14 amino acids. J gave up 5 bases and V 7 bases, and 8 bases lay outside the gene matches. In germline, CDR1 is MNHNS, CDR2 SASEGT.

J is TRBJ2-1 and V is TRBV11-2, with TRBD2 as a possible D gene (6 bases). With 6 bases removed from V and 7 bases from J, the gap between germline ends came to 16 bases. The CDR3 sequence is 14 residues long. Germline V gene data show CDR1 as SGHAT and CDR2 as FQNNGV. The CDR3: CASRPGRGQNEQFF. CDR3 coding DNA: TGTGCCAGCAGACCCGGGCGGGGCCAAAATGAGCAGTTCTTC.

The J gene is TRBJ1-4, the V gene TRBV7-8; no clear D gene. Germline-derived CDR1 and CDR2 are SGHVS and FQNEAQ. Trimming cost V 3 bases and J 8 bases, with 13 bases left between them. This CDR3 is built from 14 residues. CDR3 DNA: TGTGCCAGCAGCTTTGGACGAGGTAGCGAAAAACTGTTTTTT. Its protein product is CASSFGRGSEKLFF.

The CDR3 region is CASSDYRDRIPFGVFF. CDR3 DNA: TGTGCCAGCAGCGACTACCGGGACAGGATTCCCTTTGGGGTGTTTTTT. The J gene is TRBJ1-4, the V gene TRBV7-8; 8 nucleotides line up with TRBD1. The CDR3 covers 16 residues. J lost 15 bases, V lost 5 bases, and 20 bases had no gene match. The germline V gene encodes CDR1 SGHVS and CDR2 FQNEAQ.

The chain links TRBV29-1 to TRBJ1-2; a possible D gene is TRBD1 (6 bases). Germline V gene data show CDR1 as SQVTM and CDR2 as ANQGSEA. This CDR3 has 12 amino acids. V gave up 6 bases and J gave up 4 bases, with 12 bases separating them. The CDR3 DNA reads as TGCAGCGTCGACAGGTTGTTCTATGGCTACACCTTC. Its protein product is CSVDRLFYGYTF.

The rearrangement joins TRBV5-8 to TRBJ1-2, with 9 bases lining up with TRBD1. The CDR3 runs 14 residues. Germline values: CDR1 SGHTS, CDR2 YDEGEE. The V segment lost 2 bases and the J segment 7 bases; nucleotides outside the gene matches: 6. The CDR3 loop reads CASSFPGTGSGYTF. The CDR3 bases are TGTGCCAGCAGCTTTCCCGGGACAGGGAGTGGCTACACCTTC.

The J gene is TRBJ2-5, the V gene TRBV10-1, with D perhaps TRBD1 (5 bases). CDR3 length: 15 amino acids. Germline V lookup: CDR1 WNHNN, CDR2 SYGVQD (reference sequence). Trimming left V 3 bases short and J 1 base short, with 12 bases between. The CDR3 here is CASSDSNRPQETQYF. DNA for the CDR3: TGCGCCAGCAGTGATTCCAACAGGCCCCAAGAGACCCAGTACTTC.

The chain couples TRBV2 to TRBJ2-5, with 7 bases aligning to TRBD1. Germline-derived CDR1 and CDR2 are SNHLY and FYNNEI. V dropped 7 bases and J dropped 5; count of bases not matched to a gene: 10. The CDR3 has 14 residues. The CDR3 sequence is CASIMGQISETQYF. The DNA of the CDR3 is TGTGCCAGCATAATGGGACAGATAAGTGAGACCCAGTACTTC.

The rearrangement links TRBV5-1 to TRBJ2-1; 11 bases match TRBD2. With V trimmed by 0 bases and J by 3 bases, 8 bases remained unmatched. The CDR3 is made up of 18 amino acids. Germline V CDR1 and CDR2: SGHRS, YFSETQ. The CDR3 reads CASSLELSGGAYYNEQFF. The CDR3 DNA follows: TGCGCCAGCAGCTTGGAACTTAGCGGGGGGGCTTACTACAATGAGCAGTTCTTC. Variable domain in full (rest from reference TRBV5-1 and TRBJ2-1): KAGVTQTPRYLIKTRGQQVTLSCSPISGHRSVSWYQQTPGQGLQFLFEYFSETQRNKGNFPGRFSGRQFSNSRSEMNVSTLELGDSALYLCASSLELSGGAYYNEQFFGPGTRLTVL.

The table lists this clone with a count of one. The chain combines TRBV5-1 with TRBJ2-5, with TRBD1 matching 9 bases. The CDR3 is made up of 16 amino acids. The trim removed 2 bases at V and 5 bases at J, leaving 10 bases unmatched. Germline V gene sequence: CDR1 SGHRS, CDR2 YFSETQ. The CDR3 DNA reads TGCGCCAGCAGCTTCGGTGGGGACAGGGAGTTGGAGACCCAGTACTTC. Its protein is CASSFGGDRELETQYF.

The V and J genes are TRBV2 and TRBJ1-3, with D unclear. This CDR3 has 16 amino acids. Per germline, CDR1 SNHLY and CDR2 FYNNEI. Trimming removed 4 bases from V and 0 bases from J, with 13 bases in between. Here the CDR3 DNA reads TGTGCCAGCAGTGCGGGAAGCCCTGCCTCTGGAAACACCATATATTTT. Translating gives CASSAGSPASGNTIYF.

This chain connects TRBV6-6 to TRBJ2-3; no clear D gene. The ends were cut back, 0 bases at V and 0 bases at J, with 7 bases in the middle. The germline V gene encodes CDR1 MNHNY and CDR2 SVGAGI (reference sequence). This CDR3 has 15 amino acids. CDR3 residues: CASSYSLESTDTQYF. CDR3 coding DNA: TGTGCCAGCAGTTACTCCCTGGAAAGCACAGATACGCAGTATTTT.

The V call is TRBV19, the J call TRBJ2-1; D may be TRBD1 or TRBD2 (6 bases each). CDR1 LNHDA and CDR2 SQIVND come from the germline V gene (reference sequence). CDR3 length: 15 amino acids. V lost 3 bases to trimming and J lost 3 bases, with 12 bases between them. In DNA, the CDR3 is TGTGCCAGTAGTATGTGGGGGGCTGACTACAATGAGCAGTTCTTC. It is translated as CASSMWGADYNEQFF.

The chain employs TRBV5-6 and TRBJ1-2; 8 positions match TRBD1. Germline loops: CDR1 SGHDT, CDR2 YYEEEE. With V trimmed by 2 bases and J by 4 bases, 4 bases remained unmatched. CDR3 length: 14 amino acids. CDR3 sequence reads: CASSFGQGPYGYTF. Here the CDR3 DNA reads TGTGCCAGCAGCTTCGGACAGGGACCCTATGGCTACACCTTC. The whole variable domain, filled in from reference TRBV5-6 and TRBJ1-2, reads DAGVTQSPTHLIKTRGQQVTLRCSPKSGHDTVSWYQQALGQGPQFIFQYYEEEERQRGNFPDRFSGHQFPNYSSELNVNALLLGDSALYLCASSFGQGPYGYTFGSGTRLTVV.

The chain recombines TRBV5-1 with TRBJ2-1; D call uncertain. Trimming removed 1 base from V and 6 bases from J, with 2 bases in between. The germline V gene has CDR1 SGHRS and CDR2 YFSETQ. The CDR3 is made up of 11 amino acids. In DNA form, the CDR3 reads TGCGCCAGCAGCTTGTCCAATGAGCAGTTCTTC. This sequence encodes CASSLSNEQFF.

The chain joins TRBV19 to TRBJ2-1, with D hard to call. The V gene lost 6 bases and the J gene lost 8 bases, with 29 bases spanning the gap. The germline CDR1 and CDR2 sequences are LNHDA and SQIVND (reference sequence). The CDR3 spans 18 residues. CDR3: CASSHIQIAPSTSHEQFF. CDR3 coding DNA: TGTGCCAGTAGCCATATCCAAATAGCCCCATCCACCTCCCATGAGCAGTTCTTC. Combining the CDR3 with reference TRBV19 and TRBJ2-1 gives the whole variable domain DGGITQSPKYLFRKEGQNVTLSCEQNLNHDAMYWYRQDPGQGLRLIYYSQIVNDFQKGDIAEGYSVSREKKESFPLTVTSAQKNPTAFYLCASSHIQIAPSTSHEQFFGPGTRLTVL.

The CDR3, as DNA: TGCGCCAGCAGCTTGGAGGGTAGTAGGGAGACCCAGTACTTC. Translated: CASSLEGSRETQYF. The J gene is TRBJ2-5, the V gene TRBV5-1; D call uncertain. V dropped 0 bases and J dropped 5 bases, with 11 bases sitting between them. The CDR3 has 14 amino acids. CDR1 and CDR2 (germline): SGHRS, YFSETQ.

The rearrangement uses TRBV5-1 and TRBJ2-1; 7 positions agree with TRBD2. CDR1 and CDR2 from the germline V gene are SGHRS and YFSETQ. After removal of 0 bases from V and 8 bases from J, the junction contained 14 bases not matched to a gene. The CDR3 consists of 17 residues. In DNA form, the CDR3 reads TGCGCCAGCAGCTTGGCTCTCGGACTAGGATCCCCCCATGAGCAGTTCTTC. Translated, it gives CASSLALGLGSPHEQFF.

The J gene is TRBJ1-1, the V gene TRBV27, with TRBD1 matching over 9 bases. Trimming at V came to 4 bases and at J to 8 bases, leaving 5 bases not matched to a gene. The germline CDR1 and CDR2 sequences are MNHEY and SMNVEV (reference sequence). There are 13 residues in the CDR3. CDR3 sequence: CASSSRTGAEAFF. DNA for the CDR3: TGTGCCAGCAGTTCCCGGACAGGGGCCGAAGCTTTCTTT.

This clone was recorded a few times. V gene TRBV2 combines with J gene TRBJ1-1; the D is unclear. The V end was cut by 1 base, the J end by 1 base, with 4 bases between. The CDR3 covers 13 residues. Germline CDR1 and CDR2: SNHLY and FYNNEI. The DNA for the CDR3 is TGTGCCAGCAGTGAAGAGGAGAACACTGAAGCTTTCTTT. Its translation: CASSEEENTEAFF.

The rearrangement uses TRBV9 and TRBJ2-7; maybe TRBD1 (6 bases). Trimming stripped 0 bases from V and 0 bases from J, with 10 bases between. The CDR3 spans 15 residues. The germline V gene has CDR1 SGDLS and CDR2 YYNGEE. The CDR3 here is CASSVASDSSYEQYF. In nucleotides, the CDR3 is TGTGCCAGCAGCGTAGCTTCGGACAGCTCCTACGAGCAGTACTTC.

The J gene is TRBJ2-3, the V gene TRBV18; D gene ambiguous. CDR1 and CDR2 from the germline V gene are KGHSH and LQKENI. CDR3 length: 13 residues. Trimming stripped 0 bases from V and 5 bases from J, with 6 bases between. The CDR3 spells CASSPPGRDTQYF. The CDR3 nucleotides read TGTGCCAGCTCACCACCGGGCAGAGATACGCAGTATTTT.

The sample holds a few counts of this clone. V and J are TRBV10-3 and TRBJ1-1; D unclear. From germline, CDR1 is ENHRY and CDR2 SYGVKD. The CDR3 covers 13 residues. Trimming pared 4 bases from V and 4 bases from J, leaving 10 bases between. CDR3 sequence: CAISGPGGTEAFF. The DNA of the CDR3 is TGTGCCATCAGTGGGCCGGGCGGCACTGAAGCTTTCTTT.